These 18 T cell receptor beta chains originate from one sample sequenced in a study of response to subunit inactivated influenza vaccine. TCRdb processed the RT-PCR reads anew with MiXCR; each CDR3 protein has one entry. Here the sample spans 860,000 or so distinct CDR3 sequences, 21% being singletons. The specimen was PBMCs from blood, collected about 5 days after vaccination. The receptor set was obtained from a man between 45 and 60 years old who received an inactivated influenza vaccine.

This clonotype was counted many times. The V and J genes are TRBV24-1 and TRBJ2-3; 8 bases fit TRBD2. Per the germline V gene, CDR1 is KGHDR and CDR2 is SFDVKD. This CDR3 has 13 amino acids. V lost 10 bases to trimming and J lost 5 bases; unmatched junction nucleotides: 7. DNA for the CDR3: TGTGCCACTACGAGAGCGGGAGTAGATACGCAGTATTTT. Protein: CATTRAGVDTQYF.

This clonotype was counted between two and nine times. The V call is TRBV10-2, the J call TRBJ2-5; tentative D call: TRBD1 (5 bases). CDR3 size: 14 residues. Trimming shortened V by 3 bases and J by 1 base, and 9 bases separated the two germline ends. Germline CDR1 and CDR2: WSHSY and SAAADI. DNA of the CDR3: TGCGCCAGCAGTGATTTGACAGTCCAAGAGACCCAGTACTTC. Translating it yields CASSDLTVQETQYF.

Points on this clonotype: Here the CDR3 omits its conserved ending phenylalanine or tryptophan, so a read error is the likely source. The DNA is left out, because the CDR3 cannot be placed on it with certainty; the CDR3 is given as TCRdb lists it. This CDR3 reads CASSSGLGG. The genes are TRBV7-3 and TRBJ2-3; the D call in the table, TRBD2, was not verified against the DNA. Germline loops: CDR1 SGHTA, CDR2 FQGTGA. The CDR3 comprises 9 residues, both ends counted.

This clonotype was observed a handful of times. The J gene is TRBJ2-1, the V gene TRBV5-1; the match to TRBD2 covers 8 bases. CDR1 is SGHRS, CDR2 YFSETQ, per germline. The trim removed 3 bases at V and 3 bases at J, leaving 11 bases unmatched. The length of the CDR3 is 17 residues. In nucleotides, the CDR3 is TGCGCCAGCAGCTGGATACTAGCGGCCACCGACTACAATGAGCAGTTCTTC. Amino acid sequence: CASSWILAATDYNEQFF.

This clonotype was seen only a few times. The CDR3 bases are TGCGCCAGCAGCCAAGATAGACGGGGGGGCAGAAATGAGCAGTTCTTC. Translating it yields CASSQDRRGGRNEQFF. The chain employs TRBV4-3 and TRBJ2-1; 8 nucleotides match TRBD2. The length of the CDR3 is 16 residues. V shed 0 bases and J 7 bases; nucleotides not matched to a gene: 8. From germline, CDR1 is LGHNA and CDR2 YSLEER.

A few counts support this clonotype. The chain links TRBV7-2 to TRBJ2-2; D could derive from TRBD1 or TRBD2 (5 bases each). Germline V lookup: CDR1 SGHTA, CDR2 FQGNSA. V lost 0 bases and J lost 6, with 14 bases in between. This CDR3 is 16 amino acids long. The CDR3 spells CASSLAFLGVSGELFF. CDR3 bases: TGTGCCAGCAGCTTAGCTTTTTTGGGGGTTTCCGGGGAGCTGTTTTTT.

Ten or more counts support this clonotype. The chain is built from TRBV10-2 and TRBJ2-7; 7 bases agree with TRBD1. The CDR3 runs to 13 residues. The germline V gene has CDR1 WSHSY and CDR2 SAAADI. With 10 bases clipped from V and 4 bases from J, the junction kept 10 bases outside the gene matches. CDR3 sequence reads: CATSTGTEYEQYF. As DNA, the CDR3 is TGCGCCACCTCCACCGGGACAGAGTACGAGCAGTACTTC.

This clonotype was seen more than once but under ten times. The J gene is TRBJ2-3, the V gene TRBV11-2, with a tentative D call TRBD2 (5 bases). Trimming left V 3 bases short and J 1 base short, with 20 bases between. Germline assignment: CDR1 SGHAT and CDR2 FQNNGV. This CDR3 is 18 amino acids long. CDR3 region: CASSFSLRLPGGTDTQYF. The CDR3 DNA reads TGTGCCAGCAGCTTTTCCTTGCGCCTACCCGGGGGCACAGATACGCAGTATTTT.

The chain has TRBV20-1 and TRBJ2-1, with D possibly matching TRBD1 (6 bases). This CDR3 spans 16 amino acids. Germline V gene sequence: CDR1 DFQATT, CDR2 SNEGSKA (reference sequence). Trimming removed 3 bases at V and 6 bases at J, with 21 bases between. Written as DNA, the CDR3 is TGCAGTGCTAGGCCAATAGGGGGATGGGGTCGCAATGAGCAGTTCTTC. Its translation is CSARPIGGWGRNEQFF.

J is TRBJ1-5 and V is TRBV6-2 or TRBV6-3; no reliable D call. The length of the CDR3 is 14 residues. In germline, CDR1 is MNHEY, CDR2 SVGEGT. Trimming left V 6 bases short and J 6 bases short, with 15 bases between. The CDR3 bases are TGTGCCAGCAGCTCCGCCCCCTCGGGTCAGCCCCAGCATTTT. Its protein is CASSSAPSGQPQHF.

This clonotype was observed at least ten times. The chain employs TRBV5-5 and TRBJ1-4, with D unresolved. Germline V gives CDR1 SGHKS, CDR2 YYEKEE (reference sequence). This CDR3 has 14 amino acids. Trimming took 4 bases from V and 2 from J, leaving 9 bases between them. DNA for the CDR3: TGTGCCAGCAGCGTTCTGGTCACTAATGAAAAACTGTTTTTT. This codes for CASSVLVTNEKLFF.

This clonotype was counted a few times. The rearrangement uses TRBV27 and TRBJ2-2; maybe TRBD1 (5 bases). The CDR3 totals 17 residues. Germline CDR1 is MNHEY and CDR2 is SMNVEV (reference sequence). The ends were cut back, 3 bases at V and 4 bases at J, with 18 bases in the middle. The CDR3 DNA follows: TGTGCCAGCAGTTTTGACAGTAGGCCGTATGGCACCGGGGAGCTGTTTTTT. It translates to CASSFDSRPYGTGELFF.

The table lists this clonotype with many counts. This chain joins TRBV27 and TRBJ2-7; possibly TRBD2 for D (6 bases). The CDR3 has 17 residues. Germline lookup yields CDR1 MNHEY and CDR2 SMNVEV (reference sequence). Trimming stripped 0 bases from V and 2 bases from J, with 17 bases between. CDR3 sequence: CASSLSSWPGLTYEQYF. The DNA of the CDR3 is TGTGCCAGCAGTTTATCGTCGTGGCCGGGACTGACCTACGAGCAGTACTTC.

This chain joins TRBV20-1 and TRBJ2-5; 9 nucleotides agree with TRBD2. Trimming removed 7 bases from V and 3 bases from J; junction bases left unmatched: 15. Germline loops: CDR1 DFQATT, CDR2 SNEGSKA (reference sequence). The CDR3 loop spans 16 amino acids. The CDR3 loop is CSVANPGLAPEETQYF. Here the CDR3 DNA reads TGCAGTGTCGCTAATCCGGGACTAGCACCGGAAGAGACCCAGTACTTC.

This clonotype was seen ten or more times. The genes are TRBV6-1 and TRBJ2-3; the match to TRBD2 covers 8 bases. Germline CDR1 MNHNS, CDR2 SASEGT. The ends lost 6 bases at V and 3 bases at J; junction bases unmatched: 2. The CDR3 is 13 amino acids. The CDR3 loop is CASRSGRTDTQYF. The CDR3, as DNA: TGTGCCAGCAGAAGCGGGAGAACAGATACGCAGTATTTT.

Only a few counts were recorded for this clonotype. CDR3 sequence (DNA): TGTGCCATCAGGGAGGGGCTAGCGGCTTCCTACGAGCAGTACTTC. It translates to CAIREGLAASYEQYF. The chain has TRBV10-3 and TRBJ2-7, with 7 bases that match TRBD2. Germline V gene sequence: CDR1 ENHRY, CDR2 SYGVKD. This CDR3 region has 15 residues. V lost 6 bases and J lost 1; bases outside the gene matches: 9.

A note on this clonotype: Germline is not matched at one junction end, which may reflect a read error. The rearrangement joins TRBV5-5 to TRBJ2-6, with D maybe TRBD1 (5 bases). This CDR3 has 17 amino acids. Germline V gene lookup returns CDR1 SGHKS and CDR2 YYEKEE (reference sequence). The CDR3 region has the DNA TGTGCCAGCAGCCTAACGGCACCCAACTCTGGGGCCAACGTCTTGACTTTC. Its translation: CASSLTAPNSGANVLTF.

In DNA, the CDR3 is TGTGCCACCAGCGAGGCGGGGGGTTCCACCGGGGAGCTGTTTTTT. Translating it yields CATSEAGGSTGELFF. The chain employs TRBV15 and TRBJ2-2; 8 nucleotides match TRBD2. CDR1 is LNHNV, CDR2 YYDKDF, per germline (reference sequence). V trimming: 5 bases; J trimming: 4 bases; junction bases outside the gene matches: 6. This CDR3 has 15 amino acids.